This record covers a single T cell receptor (beta chain). Assay used: immunoSEQ multiplex PCR; TCRdb lists only in-frame clones, some missing. There are 100,000 or so clones in the sample; more than 75% occur only once, and 2.8% lies in the top ten. This sample is part of a study of T cell responses to AZD1222 COVID-19 vaccine. CDR1 and CDR2 (germline): SQVTM, ANQGSEA. This CDR3 has 12 residues. V trimming: 7 bases; J trimming: 1 base; junction bases outside the gene matches: 4. This material consisted of peripheral blood, taken on day 0 of AZD1222 vaccination. The chain joins TRBV29-1 to TRBJ2-7, with 7 bases aligning to TRBD1. The source of this sequence is an adult in good health. CDR3 bases: TGCAGCGCTCGGGACAGATCCTACGAGCAGTACTTC. This encodes CSARDRSYEQYF.